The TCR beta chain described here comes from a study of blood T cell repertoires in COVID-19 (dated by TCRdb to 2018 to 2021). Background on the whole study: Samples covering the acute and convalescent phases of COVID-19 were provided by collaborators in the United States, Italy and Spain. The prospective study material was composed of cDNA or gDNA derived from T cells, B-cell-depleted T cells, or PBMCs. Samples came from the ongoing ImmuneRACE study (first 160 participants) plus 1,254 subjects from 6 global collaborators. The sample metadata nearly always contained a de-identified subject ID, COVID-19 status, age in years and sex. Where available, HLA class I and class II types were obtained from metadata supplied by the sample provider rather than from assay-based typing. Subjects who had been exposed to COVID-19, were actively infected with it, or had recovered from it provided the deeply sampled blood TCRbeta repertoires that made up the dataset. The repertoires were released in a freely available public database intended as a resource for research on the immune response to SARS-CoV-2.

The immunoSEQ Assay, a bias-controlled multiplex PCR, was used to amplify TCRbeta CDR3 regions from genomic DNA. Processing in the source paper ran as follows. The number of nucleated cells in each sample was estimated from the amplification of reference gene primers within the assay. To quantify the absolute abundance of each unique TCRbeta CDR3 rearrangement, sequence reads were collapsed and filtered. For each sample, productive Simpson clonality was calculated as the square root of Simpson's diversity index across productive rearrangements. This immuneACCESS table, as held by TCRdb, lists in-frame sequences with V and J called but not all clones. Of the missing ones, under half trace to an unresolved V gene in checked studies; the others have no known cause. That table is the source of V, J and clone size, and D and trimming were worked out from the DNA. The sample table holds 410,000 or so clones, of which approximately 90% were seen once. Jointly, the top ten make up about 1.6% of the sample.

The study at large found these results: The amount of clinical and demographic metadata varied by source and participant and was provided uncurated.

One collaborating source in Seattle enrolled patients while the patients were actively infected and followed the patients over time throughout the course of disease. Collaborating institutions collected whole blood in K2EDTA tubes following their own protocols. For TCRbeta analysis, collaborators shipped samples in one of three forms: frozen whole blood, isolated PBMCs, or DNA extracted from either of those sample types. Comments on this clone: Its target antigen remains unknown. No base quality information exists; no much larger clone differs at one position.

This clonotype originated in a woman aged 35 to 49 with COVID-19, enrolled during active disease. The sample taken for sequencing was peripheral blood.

For the CDR3, the sequence is CASSLWGVEETQYF. The bases read TGTGCCAGCAGTTTATGGGGGGTAGAAGAGACCCAGTACTTC. The receptor chain draws on TRBV27 and TRBJ2-5; the D region possibly corresponds to TRBD2 (6 bases align). The junction carries 9 bases between V and J, which are trimmed by 1 base and 3 bases respectively. Its CDR3 holds 14 amino acids, cysteine through phenylalanine. Just the 42-base CDR3 DNA is kept, in frame starting at base 1. Based on the germline V gene (reference sequence), the CDR1 and CDR2 sequences are MNHEY and SMNVEV.